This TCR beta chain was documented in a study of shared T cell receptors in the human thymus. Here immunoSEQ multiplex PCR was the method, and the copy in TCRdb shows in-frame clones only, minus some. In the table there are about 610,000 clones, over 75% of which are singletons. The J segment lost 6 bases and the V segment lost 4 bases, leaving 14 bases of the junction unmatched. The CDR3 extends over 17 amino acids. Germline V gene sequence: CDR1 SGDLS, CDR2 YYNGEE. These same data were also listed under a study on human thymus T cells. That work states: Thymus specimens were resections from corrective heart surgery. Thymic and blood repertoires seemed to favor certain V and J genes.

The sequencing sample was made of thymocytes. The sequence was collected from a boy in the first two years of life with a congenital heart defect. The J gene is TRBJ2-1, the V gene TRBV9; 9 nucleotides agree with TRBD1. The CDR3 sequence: CASSSQRPGQGGNEQFF. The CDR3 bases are TGTGCCAGCAGCTCCCAACGTCCGGGACAGGGAGGCAATGAGCAGTTCTTC.